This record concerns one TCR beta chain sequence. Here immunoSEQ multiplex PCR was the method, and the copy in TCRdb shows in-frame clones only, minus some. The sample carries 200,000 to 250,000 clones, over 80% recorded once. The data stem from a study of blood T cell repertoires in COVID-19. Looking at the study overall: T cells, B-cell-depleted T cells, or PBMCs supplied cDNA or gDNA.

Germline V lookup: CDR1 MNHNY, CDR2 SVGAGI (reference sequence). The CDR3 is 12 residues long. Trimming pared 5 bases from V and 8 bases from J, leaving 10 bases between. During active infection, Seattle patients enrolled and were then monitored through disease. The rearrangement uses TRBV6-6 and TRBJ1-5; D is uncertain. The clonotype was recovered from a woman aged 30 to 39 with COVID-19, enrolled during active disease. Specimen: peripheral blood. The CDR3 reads CASSPPPEPQHF. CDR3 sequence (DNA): TGTGCCAGCAGTCCCCCCCCGGAGCCCCAGCATTTT.